The T cell receptor beta chain under discussion was sequenced for a study of T cell responses to AZD1222 COVID-19 vaccine. Study at large: Some second doses came at about 4 weeks and others at about 12 weeks; these were pooled. Regarding the study as a whole: Once two AZD1222 doses were given, Spike-specific TCR breadth and depth went up. In the spike-specific TCR repertoire, nearly half reportedly target unmutated variant regions. Donors were largely white British and mainly female; clonal diversity was possibly underestimated.

The assay was immunoSEQ multiplex PCR, and TCRdb's table has in-frame clones only and misses some. The sample yields fewer than 130,000 clones, 88% seen once. V lost 1 base and J lost 4, with 13 bases in between. This CDR3 spans 15 amino acids. CDR1 and CDR2 from the germline V gene are SGHVS and FNYEAQ. With respect to this clone: What it recognizes is unknown.

The sample here was peripheral blood, taken on day 0 of AZD1222 vaccination. This chain connects TRBV7-6 to TRBJ1-2; TRBD1 might be the D (5 bases). This clonotype was obtained from an adult in good health. In DNA form, the CDR3 reads TGTGCCAGCAGCTTAGAGGCAGGGACTGGCTATGGCTACACCTTC. Translating gives CASSLEAGTGYGYTF.